These 25 T cell receptor beta chains originate from one sample sequenced in a study of shared clonotypes between healthy human individuals. Profiling relied on immunoSEQ multiplex PCR, and the TCRdb table lists in-frame clones only, not all of them. The data hold about 2.4 million clones, with approximately 93% observed a single time. The sample comprised naive CD4+ T cells from PBMCs. Subset described: CD45RA+ positively selected. These receptors were collected from a young man in good health. Some clones in this sample may be carry-over from other donors' samples.

This clone was detected only once. The CDR3 sequence is CAWSAYRVDPYGYTF. The CDR3, as DNA: TGTGCCTGGAGTGCATACAGGGTAGACCCCTATGGCTACACCTTC. The chain is built from TRBV30 and TRBJ1-2, with a possible D match to TRBD1 (6 bases). Germline V lookup: CDR1 GTSNPN, CDR2 SVGIG (reference sequence). V lost 1 base, J lost 4 bases, and 16 bases lay in between. The length of the CDR3 is 15 residues.

V and J are TRBV7-8 and TRBJ1-3; D call uncertain. V lost 5 bases, J lost 0 bases, and 14 bases lay in between. The CDR3 covers 16 residues. The germline V gene encodes CDR1 SGHVS and CDR2 FQNEAQ. CDR3 nucleotides: TGTGCCAGCAGCGGAACAGCGAGTCGCTCTGGAAACACCATATATTTT. Translated: CASSGTASRSGNTIYF.

The table lists this clone with a count of one. The chain combines TRBV6-5 with TRBJ1-5; 9 bases fit TRBD1. CDR1 and CDR2 from the germline V gene are MNHEY and SVGAGI. Losses at the gene ends were 6 bases for V and 4 bases for J; bases not matched to a gene: 7. The CDR3 covers 15 residues. CDR3 sequence reads: CASSTGTGLNQPQHF. Here the CDR3 DNA reads TGTGCCAGCAGCACAGGGACAGGGCTTAATCAGCCCCAGCATTTT.

This clone showed up just once. The chain links TRBV21-1 to TRBJ1-1. TRBV21-1 is a pseudogene segment. The CDR3 totals 14 residues. CDR3 coding DNA: TGTGCCAGCAGCAACGAGGGGATGAACACTGAAGCTTTCTTT. Translation gives CASSNEGMNTEAFF.

The gene calls are TRBV15 and TRBJ1-2; TRBD1 matches 9 bases. With V trimmed by 3 bases and J by 7 bases, 6 bases remained unmatched. Germline V lookup: CDR1 LNHNV, CDR2 YYDKDF (reference sequence). The CDR3 has 14 amino acids. The CDR3, as DNA: TGTGCCACCAGCAGCGACAGGGGGAAGGGTGGCTACACCTTC. Translating it yields CATSSDRGKGGYTF.

The rearrangement joins TRBV19 to TRBJ1-2; weak D call: TRBD1 (6 bases). V lost 4 bases and J lost 2, with 11 bases in between. Looked up from germline, CDR1 is LNHDA and CDR2 is SQIVND (reference sequence). The CDR3 extends over 14 amino acids. This chain's CDR3 is CASSNRVQNYGYTF. The CDR3 nucleotides read TGTGCCAGTAGTAACAGGGTGCAAAACTATGGCTACACCTTC.

In regard to this clone: Other DNA sequences from this sample encode an identical CDR3 as well. J is TRBJ2-7 and V is TRBV7-2, with D uncertain. There are 11 residues in the CDR3. V was trimmed by 6 bases and J by 3 bases, leaving 6 bases between them. Germline V lookup: CDR1 SGHTA, CDR2 FQGNSA. The CDR3 is CASSAYYEQYF. CDR3 DNA sequence: TGTGCCAGCAGTGCATACTACGAGCAGTACTTC.

In DNA, the CDR3 is TGCGCCAGCAGCCCCCGGGATTCCTCCTACAATGAGCAGTTCTTC. This gives the protein CASSPRDSSYNEQFF. The chain has TRBV4-1 and TRBJ2-1; a weak D match, TRBD2 (5 bases). The CDR3 loop spans 15 amino acids. Germline V gene data show CDR1 as MGHRA and CDR2 as YSYEKL. V lost 4 bases, J lost 0 bases, and 10 bases lay in between.

The chain couples TRBV30 to TRBJ1-5; D gene uncertain. V lost 0 bases to trimming and J lost 4 bases, with 7 bases between them. Germline CDR1 GTSNPN, CDR2 SVGIG (reference sequence). This CDR3 is 13 amino acids long. The CDR3, as DNA: TGTGCCTGGAGTGTAACGGAGAATCAGCCCCAGCATTTT. Amino acid sequence: CAWSVTENQPQHF.

This chain uses TRBV27 with TRBJ1-2, with D possibly being TRBD1 (5 bases). The CDR3 has 11 residues. The V end was cut by 10 bases, the J end by 5 bases, with 11 bases between. In germline, CDR1 is MNHEY, CDR2 SMNVEV (reference sequence). The CDR3: CATGTAYGYTF. The CDR3 DNA sequence: TGTGCCACCGGGACGGCTTATGGCTACACCTTC.

The chain has TRBV7-7 and TRBJ1-1; 9 nucleotides match TRBD1. The CDR3 runs 13 residues. Germline V gene data show CDR1 as SSHAT and CDR2 as FNYEAQ (reference sequence). V gave up 4 bases and J gave up 4 bases; unmatched junction bases: 1. CDR3: CASSSDRGTEAFF. The CDR3, as DNA: TGTGCCAGCAGCTCGGACAGGGGCACTGAAGCTTTCTTT.

This chain uses TRBV28 with TRBJ2-7, with 12 bases fitting TRBD2. The CDR3 sequence is 13 residues long. Germline trimming cut 8 bases from V and 5 bases from J; bases unmatched to any gene: 4. Germline V gene lookup returns CDR1 MDHEN and CDR2 SYDVKM. The CDR3 reads CASQTSGSNEQYF. DNA of the CDR3: TGTGCCAGCCAGACTAGCGGGAGTAACGAGCAGTACTTC.

The sample holds a few counts of this clone. The chain couples TRBV9 to TRBJ1-5; D gene ambiguous. The CDR3 has 14 amino acids. Germline assignment: CDR1 SGDLS and CDR2 YYNGEE. Trimming stripped 0 bases from V and 7 bases from J, with 11 bases between. The CDR3 here is CASSVGQDLQPQHF. The CDR3 DNA is TGTGCCAGCAGCGTAGGTCAGGATTTGCAGCCCCAGCATTTT.

The chain recombines TRBV7-3 with TRBJ2-3; 7 bases align to TRBD2. The CDR3 covers 14 residues. Germline V gene lookup returns CDR1 SGHTA and CDR2 FQGTGA. V was clipped by 2 bases and J by 9 bases; unmatched bases: 8. The CDR3: CASSLGAGEYTQYF. CDR3 nucleotides: TGTGCCAGCAGCTTAGGCGCGGGAGAGTACACGCAGTATTTT.

V is TRBV19 and J is TRBJ1-1, with 7 bases aligning to TRBD1. Germline CDR1 LNHDA, CDR2 SQIVND (reference sequence). The trim removed 4 bases at V and 10 bases at J, leaving 12 bases unmatched. There are 14 residues in the CDR3. CDR3 in amino acids: CASSTLGTVGTAFF. The CDR3, as DNA: TGTGCCAGTAGTACCCTAGGGACAGTCGGGACAGCTTTCTTT.

V and J are TRBV15 and TRBJ2-7, with a tentative D call TRBD1 (5 bases). V was trimmed by 0 bases and J by 0 bases, leaving 24 bases between them. The germline CDR1 and CDR2 sequences are LNHNV and YYDKDF (reference sequence). The CDR3 is 20 residues long. CDR3 in amino acids: CATSREGVWASNPLSYEQYF. As DNA, the CDR3 is TGTGCCACCAGCAGAGAAGGGGTTTGGGCATCTAACCCCCTCTCCTACGAGCAGTACTTC.

In the case of this clone: The same CDR3 can be traced to other DNA sequences in this sample. The V gene is TRBV7-3, the J gene TRBJ2-3, with D tentatively TRBD1 or TRBD2 (6 bases each). The CDR3 spans 14 residues. The ends were cut back, 5 bases at V and 0 bases at J, with 9 bases in the middle. Germline V gives CDR1 SGHTA, CDR2 FQGTGA. CDR3 loop: CASSRGGSTDTQYF. CDR3 DNA: TGTGCCAGCAGCCGAGGGGGGAGCACAGATACGCAGTATTTT. Filled out from reference TRBV7-3 and TRBJ2-3, the complete variable domain reads GAGVSQTPSNKVTEKGKYVELRCDPISGHTALYWYRQSLGQGPEFLIYFQGTGAADDSGLPNDRFFAVRPEGSVSTLKIQRTERGDSAVYLCASSRGGSTDTQYFGPGTRLTVL.

Note on this clone: The same CDR3 can be traced to other DNA sequences in this sample. The chain joins TRBV28 to TRBJ1-5; tentative D call: TRBD1 (6 bases). This CDR3 comprises 13 residues. Germline CDR1 and CDR2: MDHEN and SYDVKM. V was cut by 2 bases and J by 6 bases, with 8 bases left in between. The CDR3 region is CASSLRGGQPQHF. CDR3 in DNA: TGTGCCAGCAGTTTAAGGGGGGGTCAGCCCCAGCATTTT. Combining the CDR3 with reference TRBV28 and TRBJ1-5 gives the whole variable domain DVKVTQSSRYLVKRTGEKVFLECVQDMDHENMFWYRQDPGLGLRLIYFSYDVKMKEKGDIPEGYSVSREKKERFSLILESASTNQTSMYLCASSLRGGQPQHFGDGTRLSIL.

The chain combines TRBV27 with TRBJ1-2, with no clear D. V was shortened by 7 bases and J by 1 base, with 7 bases between the two germline ends. The CDR3 totals 12 residues. Germline V lookup: CDR1 MNHEY, CDR2 SMNVEV (reference sequence). The CDR3 nucleotides are TGTGCCAGCATGAACCTTAACTATGGCTACACCTTC. Amino acids: CASMNLNYGYTF.

The rearrangement links TRBV4-2 to TRBJ2-7; D not certain. V was clipped by 1 base and J by 3 bases, with 13 bases between them. The CDR3 spans 15 residues. Per the germline V gene, CDR1 is LGHNA and CDR2 is YNFKEQ. The DNA for the CDR3 is TGTGCCAGCAGCCAAGCCCGGACGGGTAACTACGAGCAGTACTTC. Residues: CASSQARTGNYEQYF.

The chain carries TRBV2 and TRBJ1-3; 7 positions match TRBD1. Germline V gene data show CDR1 as SNHLY and CDR2 as FYNNEI. CDR3 length: 16 residues. V shed 8 bases, J shed 1 base, and the junction held 11 bases outside the gene matches. The CDR3 DNA reads TGTGCCAGCGGTCGGGGCCAGGGGGTTTCTGGAAACACCATATATTTT. The encoded protein is CASGRGQGVSGNTIYF.

The J gene is TRBJ2-3, the V gene TRBV11-2; D is ambiguous. V lost 5 bases to trimming and J lost 1 base, with 10 bases between them. Per the germline V gene, CDR1 is SGHAT and CDR2 is FQNNGV. This CDR3 is 14 amino acids long. The CDR3 loop is CASSLIYGTDTQYF. For the CDR3, the DNA is TGTGCCAGCAGCCTCATCTATGGCACAGATACGCAGTATTTT.

This clone appeared a single time. The rearrangement uses TRBV4-1 and TRBJ1-1; D remains ambiguous. CDR3 size: 16 residues. Between the trimmed V and J ends, which lost 0 bases and 4 bases, there was a span of 15 bases. CDR1 and CDR2 from the germline V gene are MGHRA and YSYEKL. CDR3 in DNA: TGCGCCAGCAGCCAAGAAGGTGGAGCTCTGGGCACTGAAGCTTTCTTT. Protein: CASSQEGGALGTEAFF.

On this clone itself: Other nucleotide sequences in the sample specify the same CDR3. This chain uses TRBV9 with TRBJ2-7, with 13 positions matching TRBD2. The CDR3 is 14 residues long. Germline CDR1 and CDR2: SGDLS and YYNGEE. The ends lost 0 bases at V and 7 bases at J; junction bases unmatched: 1. CDR3 nucleotides: TGTGCCAGCAGCGTAGGACTAGCGGGGGGTGAGCAGTACTTC. Amino acids: CASSVGLAGGEQYF.

The chain carries TRBV30 and TRBJ1-1, with unresolved D. Germline values: CDR1 GTSNPN, CDR2 SVGIG (reference sequence). The CDR3 length is 15 residues. V lost 5 bases and J lost 0, with 16 bases in between. The CDR3 region has the DNA TGTGCCTGGGGAAAACGGACCTACATGAACACTGAAGCTTTCTTT. Protein: CAWGKRTYMNTEAFF.